This entry is about one T cell receptor (beta chain). The data stem from a study of cytomegalovirus exposure and HLA in healthy donors. Germline V gene lookup returns CDR1 LNHDA and CDR2 SQIVND (reference sequence). This CDR3 has 14 amino acids. The V and J ends lost 4 bases and 3 bases respectively, with 10 bases between them. Assay: immunoSEQ multiplex PCR; the TCRdb copy retains only in-frame clones and omits some. The repertoire holds 90,000 to 150,000 clones, with around 89% as singletons. The clonotype comes from a woman between 18 and 29 years old in good health and CMV-seropositive. The chain combines TRBV19 with TRBJ1-3, with D perhaps TRBD1 (6 bases). Sequenced input: PBMCs. The DNA for the CDR3 is TGTGCCAGTAGTAAAACAGGGAATGGAAACACCATATATTTT. Translating it yields CASSKTGNGNTIYF.